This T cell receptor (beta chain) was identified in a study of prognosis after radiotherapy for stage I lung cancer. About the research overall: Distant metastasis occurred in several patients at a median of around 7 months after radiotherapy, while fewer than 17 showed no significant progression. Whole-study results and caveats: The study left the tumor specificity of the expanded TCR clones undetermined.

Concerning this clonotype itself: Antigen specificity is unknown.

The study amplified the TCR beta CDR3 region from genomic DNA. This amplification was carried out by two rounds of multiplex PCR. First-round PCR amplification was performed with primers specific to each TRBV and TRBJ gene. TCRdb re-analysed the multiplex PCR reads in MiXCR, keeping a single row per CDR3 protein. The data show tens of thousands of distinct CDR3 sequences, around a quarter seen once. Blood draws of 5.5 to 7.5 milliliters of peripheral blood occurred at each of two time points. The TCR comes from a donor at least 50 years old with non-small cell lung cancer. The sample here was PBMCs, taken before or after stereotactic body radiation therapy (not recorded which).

CDR3: CATSADRPALGDLFF. The CDR3 coding sequence is TGTGCCACCAGTGCGGACAGGCCAGCTCTCGGGGATCTTTTTTTT. The chain recombines TRBV24-1 with TRBJ2-2; TRBD1 matches 7 bases. V lost 5 bases to trimming and J lost 17 bases; unmatched junction nucleotides: 19. The CDR3 covers 15 residues. Germline values: CDR1 KGHDR, CDR2 SFDVKD.